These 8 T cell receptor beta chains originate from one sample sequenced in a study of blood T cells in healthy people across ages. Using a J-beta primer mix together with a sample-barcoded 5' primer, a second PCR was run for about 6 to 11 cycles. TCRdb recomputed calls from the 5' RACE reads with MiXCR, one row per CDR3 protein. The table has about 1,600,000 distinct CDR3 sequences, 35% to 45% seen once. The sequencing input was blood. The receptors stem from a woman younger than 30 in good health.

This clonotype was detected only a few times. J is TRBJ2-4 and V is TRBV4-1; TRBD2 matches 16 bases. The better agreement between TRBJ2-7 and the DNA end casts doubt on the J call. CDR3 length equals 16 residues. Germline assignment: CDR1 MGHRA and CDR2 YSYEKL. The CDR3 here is CASSQEGLAGGVEQYF. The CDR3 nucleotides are TGCGCCAGCAGCCAAGAGGGACTAGCGGGAGGGGTCGAGCAGTACTTC.

The CDR3 coding sequence is TGCAGTGCTAGAGATCCCGGACAGAATGAGGAGCAGTACTTC. Translated: CSARDPGQNEEQYF. The chain joins TRBV20-1 to TRBJ2-4, with D possibly TRBD1 on 6 matching bases. Trimming cost V 0 bases and J 13 bases, with 19 bases left between them. This CDR3 is built from 14 residues. CDR1 is DFQATT, CDR2 SNEGSKA, per germline (reference sequence).

The CDR3 protein is CASSRDPQEQFF. In DNA, the CDR3 is TGTGCCAGCAGCCGGGACCCACAGGAGCAGTTCTTC. The gene calls are TRBV7-9 and TRBJ2-1; perhaps D is TRBD1 or TRBD2 (5 bases each). Between the trimmed V and J ends, which lost 5 bases and 10 bases, there was a span of 12 bases. The CDR3 has 12 residues. Germline-derived CDR1 and CDR2 are SEHNR and FQNEAQ (reference sequence).

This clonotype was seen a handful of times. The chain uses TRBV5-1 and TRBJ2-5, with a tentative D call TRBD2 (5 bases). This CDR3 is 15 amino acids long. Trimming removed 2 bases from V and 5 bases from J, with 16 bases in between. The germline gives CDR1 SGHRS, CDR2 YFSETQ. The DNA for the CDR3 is TGCGCCAGCAGCTTTGGGTCAGGAGGCTCGGAGACCCAGTACTTC. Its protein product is CASSFGSGGSETQYF.

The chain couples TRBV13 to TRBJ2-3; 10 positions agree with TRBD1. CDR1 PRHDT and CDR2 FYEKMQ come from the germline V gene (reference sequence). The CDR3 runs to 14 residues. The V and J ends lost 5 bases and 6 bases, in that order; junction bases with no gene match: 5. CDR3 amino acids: CASSGRQGADTQYF. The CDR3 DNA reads TGTGCCAGCAGCGGAAGACAGGGGGCGGATACGCAGTATTTT.

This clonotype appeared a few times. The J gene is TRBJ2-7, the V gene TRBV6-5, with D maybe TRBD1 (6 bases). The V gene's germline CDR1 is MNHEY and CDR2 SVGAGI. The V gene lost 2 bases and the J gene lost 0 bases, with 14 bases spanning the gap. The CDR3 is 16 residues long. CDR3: CASSYGVGASSYEQYF. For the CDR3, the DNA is TGTGCCAGCAGTTACGGGGTGGGGGCGTCCTCCTACGAGCAGTACTTC.

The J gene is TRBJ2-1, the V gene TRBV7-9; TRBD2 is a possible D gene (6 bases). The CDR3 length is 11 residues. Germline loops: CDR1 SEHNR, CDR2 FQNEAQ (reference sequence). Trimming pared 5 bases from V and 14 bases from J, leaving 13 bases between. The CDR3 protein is CASSPRTTEFF. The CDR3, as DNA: TGTGCCAGCAGCCCACGGACTACCGAGTTCTTC.

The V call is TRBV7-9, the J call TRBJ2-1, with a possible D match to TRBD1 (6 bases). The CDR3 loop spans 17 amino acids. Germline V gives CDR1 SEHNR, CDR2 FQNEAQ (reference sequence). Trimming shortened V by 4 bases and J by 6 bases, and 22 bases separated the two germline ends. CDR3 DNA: TGTGCCAGCAGCTACAAAGAAGGCAGGGGAGTCGGCAATGAGCAGTTCTTC. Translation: CASSYKEGRGVGNEQFF.